This TCR beta chain stems from a study of OX40 agonist ivuxolimab in advanced cancers. The wider study: Partial responses were achieved by three patients, one with hepatocellular carcinoma and two with cutaneous melanoma.

Produced via immunoSEQ multiplex PCR; TCRdb's table is partial and in-frame only. The sample has about 26,000 clones, 83% seen once. V was pared by 0 bases and J by 6 bases, with 16 bases between. This CDR3 is 16 amino acids long. Germline loops: CDR1 SGHKS, CDR2 YYEKEE (reference sequence). About this clone itself: Its antigen is not known.

Study-wide points: Averaging showed that CD8+ T cells had more expanded clones than CD4+ did. At 0.1 to 3.0 mg/kg, CD4+ and CD8+ blood T cells expanded clonally by week 6.

This receptor was identified in an adult with an advanced solid tumor such as melanoma, head and neck, liver or kidney cancer. The chain recombines TRBV5-5 with TRBJ2-1; D not resolved. The source was CD4+ or CD8+ T cells sorted from blood, collected in a trial of the OX40 agonist ivuxolimab. CDR3 amino acids: CASSLAAGPSRNEQFF. For the CDR3, the DNA is TGTGCCAGCAGCTTGGCGGCAGGCCCCTCTCGCAATGAGCAGTTCTTC.